The 8 T cell receptor beta chains below come from one sample, sequenced in a study of blood T cell repertoires in COVID-19. The assay was immunoSEQ multiplex PCR, and TCRdb's table has in-frame clones only and misses some. The sample has roughly 410,000 clones; 70% to 90% are singletons. Sample: peripheral blood. These TCRs come from a woman between 40 and 55 years old with COVID-19, enrolled during active disease.

V and J are TRBV10-1 and TRBJ1-1, with 10 bases fitting TRBD1. With V trimmed by 0 bases and J by 4 bases, 5 bases remained unmatched. The length of the CDR3 is 16 residues. Germline V gives CDR1 WNHNN, CDR2 SYGVQD (reference sequence). CDR3 nucleotide sequence: TGCGCCAGCAGTGAGTCTCGGACAGGGGGAGCCACTGAAGCTTTCTTT. It encodes CASSESRTGGATEAFF.

The rearrangement links TRBV9 to TRBJ2-5; D is unclear. Germline loops: CDR1 SGDLS, CDR2 YYNGEE. Trimming cost V 0 bases and J 0 bases, with 12 bases left between them. The CDR3 totals 16 residues. CDR3 residues: CASSVAVTSNQETQYF. CDR3 DNA: TGTGCCAGCAGCGTAGCGGTCACCTCGAACCAAGAGACCCAGTACTTC.

This clone is a singleton in its sample. The rearrangement joins TRBV27 to TRBJ2-7; TRBD1 might be the D (5 bases). The CDR3 runs 14 residues. Trimming stripped 7 bases from V and 3 bases from J, with 16 bases between. CDR1 is MNHEY, CDR2 SMNVEV, per germline (reference sequence). The CDR3 DNA follows: TGTGCCAGCAAAAGTGGCGCAGGGCGCTACGAGCAGTACTTC. Translation gives CASKSGAGRYEQYF.

V usage is TRBV9 and J usage is TRBJ1-2; D is perhaps TRBD1 (5 bases). The length of the CDR3 is 14 residues. The germline V gene encodes CDR1 SGDLS and CDR2 YYNGEE. The V and J ends lost 6 bases and 0 bases respectively, with 12 bases between them. The CDR3, as DNA: TGTGCCAGCAAGCGGGCAGGGACTAACTATGGCTACACCTTC. Residues: CASKRAGTNYGYTF.

The rearrangement uses TRBV28 and TRBJ2-7, with TRBD2 matching over 9 bases. V lost 5 bases, J lost 1 base, and 9 bases stayed unmatched. The CDR3 runs to 16 residues. Germline CDR1 reads MDHEN; CDR2 reads SYDVKM. The DNA of the CDR3 is TGTGCCAGCAGTCCCCTAGCGGGGAGGGCTTCCTACGAGCAGTACTTC. Protein product: CASSPLAGRASYEQYF.

The genes are TRBV9 and TRBJ2-1, with D uncertain. V lost 1 base to trimming and J lost 6 bases, with 11 bases between them. The germline CDR1 and CDR2 sequences are SGDLS and YYNGEE. This CDR3 comprises 14 residues. CDR3: CASSVHNSRNEQFF. The CDR3 DNA is TGTGCCAGCAGCGTACACAACAGCCGCAATGAGCAGTTCTTC.

J is TRBJ2-5 and V is TRBV7-2; 11 nucleotides align to TRBD1. The J call may be faulty, since TRBJ2-7 better matches the DNA end. The CDR3 is 15 amino acids. Germline assignment: CDR1 SGHTA and CDR2 FQGNSA. Here the CDR3 DNA reads TGTGCCAGCAGCGGACCGGGACAGGGGGCCTACGAGCAGTACTTC. Protein: CASSGPGQGAYEQYF.

The genes are TRBV18 and TRBJ1-4; tentative D call: TRBD1 (6 bases). The ends were cut back, 4 bases at V and 6 bases at J, with 15 bases in the middle. The CDR3 extends over 15 amino acids. Germline lookup yields CDR1 KGHSH and CDR2 LQKENI. The CDR3 region is CASSLPGQRYEKLFF. DNA of the CDR3: TGTGCCAGCTCACTTCCCGGACAGAGATATGAAAAACTGTTTTTT.